These T cell receptor beta chains were read from a single sample in a study of T cell responses to AZD1222 COVID-19 vaccine. The assay was immunoSEQ multiplex PCR, and TCRdb's table has in-frame clones only and misses some. This sample yields over 150,000 clones, of which more than 75% are seen a single time; roughly 4% belongs to the top ten. This sample comprised peripheral blood, obtained 28 days after the second AZD1222 dose. The origin of the receptors is an adult who received the AZD1222 COVID-19 vaccine. CDR3s include the opening cysteine and the closing phenylalanine or tryptophan. A D gene is named only where the DNA matches it firmly. Size tells how often a clone was seen (once, few, many) or the class of an expanded clone, and some rows leave it out.

j_call	clone_size	d_call	v_call	cdr3_aa	cdr3_nt
TRBJ1-5	.	.	TRBV10-1	CASSEYGEPQHF	TGCGCCAGCAGTGAGTACGGGGAGCCCCAGCATTTT
TRBJ1-6	once	.	TRBV7-9	CASSGQEASPLHF	TGTGCCAGCAGCGGCCAAGAGGCCTCACCCCTCCACTTT
TRBJ1-2	once	TRBD1	TRBV5-4	CASRTGELVGYTF	TGTGCCAGCAGGACAGGGGAGTTGGTTGGCTACACCTTC
TRBJ2-7	.	.	TRBV3-1/TRBV3-2	CASSLLYEQYF	TGTGCCAGCAGCCTACTTTACGAGCAGTACTTC
TRBJ1-6	once	.	TRBV14	CASSQVGYSSPLHF	TGTGCCAGCAGCCAAGTTGGGTACTCTTCACCCCTCCACTTT
TRBJ2-7	once	.	TRBV27	CASSLGHPNEQYF	TGTGCCAGCAGTTTGGGTCACCCCAACGAGCAGTACTTC
TRBJ1-2	.	.	TRBV10-3	CAISRGGYGYTF	TGTGCCATCAGCCGGGGGGGGTATGGCTACACCTTC
TRBJ1-2	.	.	TRBV9	CASSGSHPNYGYTF	TGTGCCAGCAGCGGCTCTCACCCTAACTATGGCTACACCTTC
TRBJ1-2	.	.	TRBV7-3	CASSPTDFGGYTF	TGTGCCAGCAGCCCGACAGATTTTGGTGGCTACACCTTC
TRBJ2-7	once	TRBD1	TRBV4-3	CASSQALSAGTGSYEQYF	TGCGCCAGCAGCCAAGCTCTGTCGGCCGGGACAGGCTCCTACGAGCAGTACTTC
TRBJ2-2	.	.	TRBV7-6	CASRGPVANTGELFF	TGTGCCAGCCGAGGCCCCGTGGCGAACACCGGGGAGCTGTTTTTT
TRBJ2-3	.	.	TRBV9	CASSAGVADTQYF	TGTGCCAGCAGCGCAGGGGTAGCAGATACGCAGTATTTT
TRBJ1-1	.	.	TRBV10-3	CAISDGQKNTEAFF	TGTGCCATCAGTGATGGGCAGAAGAACACTGAAGCTTTCTTT
TRBJ1-6	.	.	TRBV2	CASRQLDSYNSPLHF	TGTGCCAGTCGACAGCTTGACTCCTATAATTCACCCCTCCACTTT
TRBJ1-1	.	.	TRBV9	CASSVEARDTEAFF	TGTGCCAGCAGCGTAGAAGCCAGGGACACTGAAGCTTTCTTT
TRBJ2-6	.	.	TRBV5-1	CASSQEETGANVLTF	TGCGCCAGCAGCCAAGAAGAGACCGGGGCCAACGTCCTGACTTTC
TRBJ2-7	once	.	TRBV30	CAWTPGTPYEQYF	TGTGCCTGGACCCCCGGGACACCCTACGAGCAGTACTTC
TRBJ2-1	.	.	TRBV15	CATSRVQAPGDEQFF	TGTGCCACCAGCAGAGTCCAGGCCCCAGGCGATGAGCAGTTCTTC
TRBJ1-2	.	TRBD1	TRBV5-6	CASSLEAGQFYGYTF	TGTGCCAGCAGCTTGGAGGCGGGACAGTTCTATGGCTACACCTTC
TRBJ2-7	.	.	TRBV5-6	CASSLGYEQYF	TGTGCCAGCAGCTTAGGCTACGAGCAGTACTTC
TRBJ1-2	once	.	TRBV6-5	CASSYSAGLEWGYTF	TGTGCCAGCAGTTACTCTGCAGGGTTGGAGTGGGGCTACACCTTC
TRBJ1-2	.	TRBD1	TRBV7-9	CASSPFRDRFPYGYTF	TGTGCCAGCAGCCCTTTCAGGGACAGGTTCCCCTATGGCTACACCTTC
TRBJ2-5	.	.	TRBV7-9	CASSLGGTGQETQYF	TGTGCCAGCAGCTTGGGGGGGACAGGACAAGAGACCCAGTACTTC
TRBJ2-3	.	TRBD2	TRBV4-3	CASSPVGGDTDTQYF	TGCGCCAGCAGCCCCGTCGGGGGGGACACAGATACGCAGTATTTT
TRBJ2-5	.	.	TRBV7-2	CASSLNAGSQETQYF	TGTGCCAGCAGCTTAAATGCGGGGAGCCAAGAGACCCAGTACTTC
TRBJ2-2	.	.	TRBV5-5	CASSQKGTGELFF	TGTGCCAGCAGCCAGAAGGGCACCGGGGAGCTGTTTTTT
TRBJ1-2	.	.	TRBV6-2/TRBV6-3	CASSYPYGGYTF	TGTGCCAGCAGTTACCCCTACGGGGGCTACACCTTC
TRBJ2-7	.	.	TRBV5-5	CASSLDRTGRTEQYF	TGTGCCAGCAGCTTGGACAGGACTGGGAGAACCGAGCAGTACTTC
TRBJ2-1	.	.	TRBV19	CASNLRDNEQFF	TGTGCCAGTAATCTCCGGGACAATGAGCAGTTCTTC
TRBJ2-3	few	.	TRBV18	CASSPAATDTQYF	TGTGCCAGCTCACCGGCAGCGACAGATACGCAGTATTTT
TRBJ2-2	.	.	TRBV7-2	CASSLVVGLGGELFF	TGTGCCAGCAGCTTAGTGGTGGGGCTCGGCGGGGAGCTGTTTTTT
TRBJ2-5	.	.	TRBV7-2	CASSPTIGAKETQYF	TGTGCCAGCAGCCCCACGATAGGGGCGAAAGAGACCCAGTACTTC
TRBJ1-1	.	.	TRBV5-6	CASSLAAGEAFF	TGTGCCAGCAGCCTGGCGGCAGGGGAAGCTTTCTTT
TRBJ2-6	once	.	TRBV3-1/TRBV3-2	CASSQGWGSGANVLTF	TGTGCCAGCAGCCAAGGTTGGGGGTCTGGGGCCAACGTCCTGACTTTC
TRBJ2-3	.	TRBD1	TRBV30	CAWSAGTGGSTDTQYF	TGTGCCTGGAGTGCAGGGACAGGGGGGAGCACAGATACGCAGTATTTT
TRBJ1-6	.	.	TRBV6-5	CASSMAGVTPLHF	TGTGCCAGCAGTATGGCAGGGGTGACACCCCTCCACTTT
TRBJ2-1	.	.	TRBV13	CASNGVGEQFF	TGTGCCAGCAACGGGGTTGGTGAGCAGTTCTTC
TRBJ1-2	.	.	TRBV29-1	CSVEPQGTFYGYTF	TGCAGCGTTGAACCCCAGGGGACTTTCTATGGCTACACCTTC
TRBJ2-6	.	.	TRBV29-1	CSVVTGLGANVLTF	TGCAGCGTTGTCACAGGGTTAGGGGCCAACGTCCTGACTTTC
TRBJ2-3	.	TRBD2	TRBV7-9	CASSSPGWVAGGSDTQYF	TGTGCCAGCAGCTCCCCGGGATGGGTAGCGGGGGGGTCAGATACGCAGTATTTT
TRBJ1-1	.	.	TRBV10-1	CASSALVEWQGNTEAFF	TGCGCCAGCAGTGCCTTGGTAGAATGGCAGGGAAACACTGAAGCTTTCTTT
TRBJ1-5	.	TRBD1	TRBV5-5	CASSYRDRGFNQPQHF	TGTGCCAGCAGCTACCGGGACAGGGGTTTCAATCAGCCCCAGCATTTT